The 8 T cell receptor beta chains in this list originate from one sample, sequenced in a study of Tregs in tolerant kidney transplant recipients. Profiling relied on immunoSEQ multiplex PCR, and the TCRdb table lists in-frame clones only, not all of them. The sample has approximately 100,000 clones, approximately 93% seen once. The material was CD4+ T cells from blood, obtained before the transplant. The receptors originated from a human donor who received a combined kidney and bone marrow transplant.

This clone was seen just once. The chain has TRBV7-2 and TRBJ1-5; D is undetermined. From germline, CDR1 is SGHTA and CDR2 FQGNSA. V was clipped by 5 bases and J by 0 bases, with 5 bases between them. CDR3 size: 13 residues. Here the CDR3 DNA reads TGTGCCAGCAGCCCCAATAGCAATCAGCCCCAGCATTTT. It is translated as CASSPNSNQPQHF.

The chain joins TRBV6-4 to TRBJ2-1, with TRBD2 matching over 12 bases. The germline CDR1 and CDR2 sequences are MRHNA and SNTAGT. The V segment lost 2 bases and the J segment 8 bases; nucleotides outside the gene matches: 13. This CDR3 comprises 18 residues. The CDR3: CASSDPTSLAGGVHEQFF. CDR3 sequence (DNA): TGTGCCAGCAGTGACCCAACTTCACTAGCGGGAGGTGTCCATGAGCAGTTCTTC.

The chain uses TRBV20-1 and TRBJ1-2, with a tentative D call TRBD1 (5 bases). The CDR3 is 11 amino acids. From germline, CDR1 is DFQATT and CDR2 SNEGSKA (reference sequence). V lost 1 base and J lost 7, with 7 bases in between. In nucleotides, the CDR3 is TGCAGTGCTAGAGGCCAGGGTGGCTACACCTTC. Protein sequence: CSARGQGGYTF.

This chain uses TRBV11-3 with TRBJ1-2, with D hard to call. The germline gives CDR1 SGHNT, CDR2 YENEEA. The germline V and J ends were trimmed by 5 bases and 7 bases, with 11 bases remaining between them. The CDR3 covers 12 residues. In nucleotides, the CDR3 is TGTGCCAGCAGCAGAGGCCCGCCTGGCTACACCTTC. This gives the protein CASSRGPPGYTF.

The V and J genes are TRBV5-6 and TRBJ1-6; 8 nucleotides agree with TRBD1. CDR3 length: 14 residues. Germline assignment: CDR1 SGHDT and CDR2 YYEEEE. Losses at the gene ends were 4 bases for V and 9 bases for J; bases not matched to a gene: 6. The CDR3 sequence is CASSPTGGVSPLHF. The CDR3 DNA follows: TGTGCCAGCAGCCCTACAGGGGGAGTTTCACCCCTCCACTTT.

The CDR3 loop reads CASSSQGAGNTIYF. The CDR3 nucleotides are TGTGCCAGCAGCTCGCAGGGGGCTGGAAACACCATATATTTT. The chain combines TRBV7-9 with TRBJ1-3; 7 nucleotides line up with TRBD1. This CDR3 contains 14 residues. The J segment lost 2 bases and the V segment lost 4 bases, leaving 2 bases of the junction unmatched. CDR1 is SEHNR, CDR2 FQNEAQ, per germline (reference sequence).

The chain combines TRBV19 with TRBJ2-5; the match to TRBD2 covers 13 bases. The J segment lost 5 bases and the V segment lost 7 bases, leaving 10 bases of the junction unmatched. Germline-derived CDR1 and CDR2 are LNHDA and SQIVND (reference sequence). There are 16 residues in the CDR3. The CDR3 DNA follows: TGTGCCAGTACCACTAGCGGGAGGGCTTTAAGGGAGACCCAGTACTTC. This translates into CASTTSGRALRETQYF.

The chain carries TRBV4-3 and TRBJ2-1; 11 bases map to TRBD2. Germline V CDR1 and CDR2: LGHNA, YSLEER. V shed 3 bases, J shed 7 bases, and the junction held 8 bases outside the gene matches. There are 16 residues in the CDR3. CDR3 protein: CASSHYSGGAVNEQFF. CDR3 nucleotides: TGCGCCAGCAGCCATTATAGCGGGGGGGCTGTTAATGAGCAGTTCTTC.